This record looks at one T cell receptor (beta chain) sequence and its context. This clone's antigen is unknown. No qualities accompany the bases; no much larger clone lies one base away. The CDR3 regions of human TCRbeta chains were subjected to immunosequencing. Turning to the authors' computational methods: TCRs in the repertoires were matched against a reference library of SARS-CoV-2-specific TCRs that had been generated with the MIRA antigen-specificity platform. Breadth was defined as the fraction of unique TCRs that were SARS-CoV-2-associated. Depth was defined as the fraction of total T cells that were SARS-CoV-2-associated. Using the MIRA data, each spike-specific TCR was assigned both to the spike region to which the TCR was reactive and to a CD4 or CD8 class. Log10-transformed breadth and depth values were compared by one-way ANOVA with Sidak's multiple comparisons tests. TCRdb retrieved this table from immuneACCESS and kept in-frame rearrangements only. Not all clones are present; in checked studies, unresolved V genes account for under half, and no reason is known for the remainder. The DNA was the basis for D and trimming; V, J and clone size are from that table. The sample data list under 70,000 clones, and around 74% of these were observed just once. 23% of the sample comes from the top ten.

These data originate in a study of T cell responses to AZD1222 COVID-19 vaccine (dated by TCRdb to about 2021). As for the study more broadly: TCR sequencing was performed for 230 to 250 trial participants, of whom about 210 were given two doses of AZD1222 and roughly 25 were given two doses of MenACWY control vaccine. Enrollment into the trials was organized by age into subgroups of 18-55, 56-69 and 70-plus years, and those subgroups contained roughly 150, 30 and 60 TCR-sequenced participants, respectively.

This specimen's time point label, per the study, means: baseline before first vaccination. The sample's treatment or condition label, in plain terms: meningococcal conjugate vaccine given as trial control. Vaccinee samples came from UK trials COV001 and COV002, including a single-blind randomized controlled phase 2/3 trial of AZD1222 (ChAdOx1 nCoV-19) in healthy adults. For TCRbeta chain sequencing, PBMC samples from trial participants were taken at day 0 and at day 28 after the second dose. Broader findings and caveats from the paper: Most participants were white British and females outnumbered males, and the authors suggested that clonal diversity may have been underestimated. Only five or six AZD1222 recipients were SARS-CoV-2 seropositive at baseline, limiting conclusions about previously exposed vaccinees. Reportedly, almost half of the unique spike-specific TCRs recognized epitopes lying outside the regions that are mutated in the B.1.351 and B.1.1.7 variants. In the small 56-69-year group, the increase in depth fell short of significance, most likely because of low power. Vaccine-associated CD4 TCRs spanned the whole spike protein, with dominant responses in regions 160-218 and 743-854. After two AZD1222 doses, spike-specific TCR breadth and depth were significantly higher than at day 0 and than in MenACWY recipients. Because no samples from the day 14 peak response were available, repertoires could be characterized only after the peak T cell response.

This sequence originates from an adult in good health. The source material was peripheral blood, sampled on day 0 of MenACWY control vaccination.

CDR3 sequence: CAWGARTLGSSPLHF. In nucleotide form, the sequence is TGTGCCTGGGGCGCGAGGACACTAGGATCTTCACCCCTCCACTTT. The rearrangement combines TRBV30 with TRBJ1-6; a tentative D match to TRBD1 spans 5 bases. The CDR3 contains 15 residues, cysteine and phenylalanine counted. Only the CDR3 portion is preserved as DNA: 45 bases, with reading frame beginning at the first base. Cut back by 5 bases and 9 bases, the V and J ends lie 20 bases apart. Reading the germline V gene (reference sequence) gives CDR1 GTSNPN and CDR2 SVGIG. Extended through the reference TRBV30 and TRBJ1-6 proteins, this CDR3 yields the full variable domain: SQTIHQWPATLVQPVGSPLSLECTVEGTSNPNLYWYRQAAGRGLQLLFYSVGIGQISSEVPQNLSASRPQDRQFILSSKKLLLSDSGFYLCAWGARTLGSSPLHFGNGTRLTVT.